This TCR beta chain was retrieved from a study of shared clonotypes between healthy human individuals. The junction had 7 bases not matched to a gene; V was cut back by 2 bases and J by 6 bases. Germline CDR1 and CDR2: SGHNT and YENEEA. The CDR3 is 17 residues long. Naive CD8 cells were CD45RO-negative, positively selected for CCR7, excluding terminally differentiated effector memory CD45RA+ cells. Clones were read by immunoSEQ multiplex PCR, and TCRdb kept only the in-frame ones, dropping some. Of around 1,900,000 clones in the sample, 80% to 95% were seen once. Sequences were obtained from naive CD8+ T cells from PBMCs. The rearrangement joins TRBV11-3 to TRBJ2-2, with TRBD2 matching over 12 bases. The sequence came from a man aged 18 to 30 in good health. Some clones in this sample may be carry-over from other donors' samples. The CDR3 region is CASSLRTSGRKAGELFF. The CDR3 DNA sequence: TGTGCCAGCAGCTTAAGAACTAGCGGGAGGAAGGCCGGGGAGCTGTTTTTT.